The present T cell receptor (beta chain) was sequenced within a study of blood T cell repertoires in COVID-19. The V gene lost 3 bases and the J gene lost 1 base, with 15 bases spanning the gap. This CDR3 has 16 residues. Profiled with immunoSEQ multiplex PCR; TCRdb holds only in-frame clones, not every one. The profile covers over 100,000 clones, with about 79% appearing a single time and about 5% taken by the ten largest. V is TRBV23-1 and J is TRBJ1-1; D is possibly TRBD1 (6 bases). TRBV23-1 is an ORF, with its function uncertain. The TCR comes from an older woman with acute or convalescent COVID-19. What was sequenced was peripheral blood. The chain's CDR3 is CASSHPPGATNTEAFF. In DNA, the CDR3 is TGCGCCAGCAGTCACCCTCCAGGGGCGACGAACACTGAAGCTTTCTTT.